This TCR beta chain was identified during a study of blood T cell repertoires in COVID-19. Sequenced by immunoSEQ multiplex PCR; TCRdb stores in-frame clones only, minus some. This table holds around 310,000 clones, roughly 90% found once. Germline V gene data show CDR1 as LNHDA and CDR2 as SQIVND (reference sequence). This CDR3 is built from 14 residues. The ends lost 7 bases at V and 6 bases at J; junction bases unmatched: 8. The source of this sequence is a woman in her thirties or forties with COVID-19, enrolled during active disease. The chain couples TRBV19 to TRBJ2-7; the match to TRBD2 covers 11 bases. Sequencing was done on a sample of peripheral blood. This chain's CDR3 is CASTRLAGGSEQYF. In nucleotides, the CDR3 is TGTGCCAGTACTAGGCTAGCGGGAGGCTCCGAGCAGTACTTC.